The rows below give T cell receptor beta chains drawn from one sample of a study of shared clonotypes between healthy human individuals. Only in-frame clones appear in the TCRdb table, and some are missing; sequencing was by immunoSEQ multiplex PCR. The sample has approximately 320,000 clones; around nine tenths are singletons. Sequenced sample: memory CD8+ T cells sorted from blood. The receptors were sampled from a man aged 18 to 30 in good health. CDR3s include the opening cysteine and the closing phenylalanine or tryptophan. The order of the fields is clone size, V gene, J gene, D gene, CDR3 protein, CDR3 DNA. A D gene is named only where the DNA matches it firmly. For some rows the clone size is stated as once, few or many, or as a class when expanded; others skip it.

NA,TRBV27,TRBJ2-7,NA,CASSLGTHASYEQYF,TGTGCCAGCAGTTTAGGGACCCATGCTTCCTACGAGCAGTACTTC
NA,TRBV11-2,TRBJ2-1,NA,CASSLSDSRFF,TGTGCCAGCAGCTTATCTGACTCCCGGTTCTTC
NA,TRBV5-1,TRBJ2-5,NA,CASSLAGGTQETQYF,TGCGCCAGCAGCTTGGCCGGAGGGACCCAAGAGACCCAGTACTTC
NA,TRBV9,TRBJ2-3,NA,CASSTREGSTDTQYF,TGTGCCAGCAGCACTCGAGAAGGGAGCACAGATACGCAGTATTTT
once,TRBV7-9,TRBJ2-3,TRBD1,CASISTGGQDTQYF,TGTGCCAGCATCTCGACAGGGGGTCAAGATACGCAGTATTTT
once,TRBV27,TRBJ2-7,NA,CASSLQGQYEQYF,TGTGCCAGCAGTTTACAGGGTCAGTACGAGCAGTACTTC
NA,TRBV11-2,TRBJ1-1,TRBD1,CASSSPGQGRTEAFF,TGTGCCAGCAGCTCACCGGGACAGGGGAGGACTGAAGCTTTCTTT
NA,TRBV4-1,TRBJ2-1,NA,CASSQDGGFDADNEQFF,TGCGCCAGCAGCCAAGATGGGGGGTTTGATGCGGACAATGAGCAGTTCTTC
NA,TRBV10-2,TRBJ2-7,TRBD2,CASSHRERGVSYEQYF,TGCGCCAGCAGCCACCGCGAGCGGGGGGTCTCCTACGAGCAGTACTTC
NA,TRBV27,TRBJ2-7,TRBD2,CASQGLAGDEQYF,TGTGCCAGCCAGGGGCTAGCGGGAGACGAGCAGTACTTC
few,TRBV15,TRBJ2-7,TRBD2,CATSRGVPGRDEQYF,TGTGCCACCAGCAGAGGGGTACCCGGGAGGGACGAGCAGTACTTC
NA,TRBV10-3,TRBJ1-1,TRBD1,CAIRGDRLNTEAFF,TGTGCCATCCGGGGGGACAGGCTGAACACTGAAGCTTTCTTT
NA,TRBV7-9,TRBJ2-3,TRBD2,CASSLYGTSGGDTQYF,TGTGCCAGCAGCTTATACGGGACTAGCGGGGGTGATACGCAGTATTTT
NA,TRBV10-2,TRBJ2-5,NA,CASSESTETQYF,TGCGCCAGCAGTGAGTCGACGGAGACCCAGTACTTC
NA,TRBV28,TRBJ1-1,NA,CASTLVGYTEAFF,TGTGCCAGCACCCTGGTGGGGTACACTGAAGCTTTCTTT
NA,TRBV13,TRBJ2-5,TRBD2,CASSLLVGVAGATQYF,TGTGCCAGCAGCTTATTGGTTGGGGTAGCGGGAGCAACCCAGTACTTC
NA,TRBV10-3,TRBJ1-2,NA,CAIRAVPEWQANYGYTF,TGTGCCATCAGAGCCGTCCCCGAGTGGCAGGCGAACTATGGCTACACCTTC
NA,TRBV7-9,TRBJ1-1,NA,CASSLSQGVDTEAFF,TGTGCCAGCAGCTTAAGTCAGGGCGTCGACACTGAAGCTTTCTTT
NA,TRBV29-1,TRBJ1-2,NA,CSVEPLDGDTFGSYTF,TGCAGCGTTGAACCCCTCGACGGTGATACGTTTGGGAGCTACACCTTC
NA,TRBV29-1,TRBJ1-2,NA,CSVGGDNYGYTF,TGCAGCGTAGGCGGGGATAACTATGGCTACACCTTC
NA,TRBV7-9,TRBJ2-2,TRBD2,CASTLVRGADTGELFF,TGTGCCAGCACCCTGGTGCGGGGGGCCGACACCGGGGAGCTGTTTTTT
NA,TRBV5-1,TRBJ2-7,NA,CASSLDGSSYEQYF,TGCGCCAGCAGCTTGGACGGTAGCTCCTACGAGCAGTACTTC
once,TRBV4-1,TRBJ2-1,TRBD2,CASSQDPLISGRAINEQFF,TGCGCCAGCAGCCAAGACCCCCTGATTAGCGGGAGGGCCATCAATGAGCAGTTCTTC
NA,TRBV5-1,TRBJ1-2,NA,CASSLERVGYTF,TGCGCCAGCAGCTTGGAGCGGGTTGGCTACACCTTC
NA,TRBV30,TRBJ1-4,TRBD1,CAWGEMGGGHEKLFF,TGTGCCTGGGGAGAAATGGGAGGGGGCCATGAAAAACTGTTTTTT
NA,TRBV27,TRBJ1-2,NA,CASSLAPSTEDYGYTF,TGTGCCAGCAGTTTAGCCCCCTCGACGGAAGACTATGGCTACACCTTC
NA,TRBV19,TRBJ2-3,TRBD2,CASSIGFLAGYTDTQYF,TGTGCCAGTAGTATAGGTTTCCTAGCGGGCTACACAGATACGCAGTATTTT
NA,TRBV9,TRBJ1-3,TRBD1,CASSVGTGGPGNTIYF,TGTGCCAGCAGCGTAGGGACAGGGGGTCCTGGAAACACCATATATTTT
NA,TRBV5-1,TRBJ2-6,TRBD2,CASSLVVQRDLSGANVLTF,TGCGCCAGCAGCTTGGTCGTCCAGCGGGATCTCTCTGGGGCCAACGTCCTGACTTTC
NA,TRBV11-2,TRBJ2-1,NA,CASSLLEVSNEQFF,TGTGCCAGCAGCTTATTGGAGGTTAGCAATGAGCAGTTCTTC
NA,TRBV7-2,TRBJ2-2,NA,CASSLVPPGRTGELFF,TGTGCCAGCAGCTTGGTTCCGCCAGGGAGGACCGGGGAGCTGTTTTTT
few,TRBV30,TRBJ1-6,TRBD1,CAWTNGQGHNSPLHF,TGTGCCTGGACGAACGGACAGGGGCATAATTCACCCCTCCACTTT
NA,TRBV11-2,TRBJ1-1,NA,CASSLEAGEAFF,TGTGCCAGCAGCTTAGAGGCGGGGGAAGCTTTCTTT
NA,TRBV4-1,TRBJ2-7,TRBD2,CASSHRLAGHYEQYF,TGCGCCAGCAGCCACCGACTAGCGGGACACTACGAGCAGTACTTC
NA,TRBV7-8,TRBJ1-5,NA,CASSPFSQASYSNQPQHF,TGTGCCAGCAGCCCTTTTAGCCAGGCTAGTTATAGCAATCAGCCCCAGCATTTT
NA,TRBV5-1,TRBJ2-3,TRBD2,CASSPAGYTDTQYF,TGCGCCAGCAGCCCAGCGGGGTACACAGATACGCAGTATTTT
NA,TRBV10-2,TRBJ1-2,NA,CASSESGIVDGYTF,TGCGCCAGCAGTGAGTCAGGGATAGTCGATGGCTACACCTTC